These 16 T cell receptor beta chains were all obtained from the same sample, sequenced in a study of response to subunit inactivated influenza vaccine (dated by TCRdb to 2017 to 2018). The library was prepared using RT-PCR. The sequencer was an Illumina HiSeq 2500. TCRdb reprocessed the public reads (quality trimming at Q25 with fastp, clone calling with MiXCR) and kept in-frame beta chains. CDR3 protein sequences are deduplicated, and each keeps its most common genes and DNA. This sample comprises hundreds of thousands of distinct CDR3 sequences, about 25% of them detected only once. The ten largest clones represent around 2% of the sample. The source was CD4+ T cells sorted from PBMCs, collected roughly 5 days after vaccination. The receptors originated from a man aged 50-59 years who received an inactivated influenza vaccine. Donor details come from another sample of the same person, matched by shared clones.

The chain links TRBV3-1 to TRBJ2-2; 9 bases line up with TRBD2. The CDR3 is 17 residues long. The germline CDR1 and CDR2 sequences are LGHDT and YNNKEL (reference sequence). V trimming: 0 bases; J trimming: 6 bases; junction bases outside the gene matches: 8. For the CDR3, the DNA is TGTGCCAGCAGCCAAGATGTCTGCGGGGGGGTCCCCGGGGAGCTGTTTTTT. Translated: CASSQDVCGGVPGELFF.

The chain recombines TRBV6-1 with TRBJ2-1, with D perhaps TRBD1 or TRBD2 (5 bases each). From germline, CDR1 is MNHNS and CDR2 SASEGT. The CDR3 is 15 residues long. The V gene lost 7 bases and the J gene lost 1 base, with 14 bases spanning the gap. In DNA form, the CDR3 reads TGTGCCAGCACCGGGGCCCACTCGTCCTACAATGAGCAGTTCTTC. Its protein product is CASTGAHSSYNEQFF.

This clonotype was picked up a small number of times. The rearrangement joins TRBV19 to TRBJ2-3; D is perhaps TRBD2 (5 bases). V gave up 11 bases and J gave up 2 bases, with 14 bases separating them. The CDR3 is made up of 13 amino acids. The V gene's germline CDR1 is LNHDA and CDR2 SQIVND (reference sequence). CDR3 region: CALPPLDTDTQYF. The DNA of the CDR3 is TGTGCCCTCCCCCCACTAGACACAGATACGCAGTATTTT.

This clonotype came up many times. This rearrangement joins TRBV6-1 to TRBJ2-3; 12 positions match TRBD2. This CDR3 is 17 amino acids long. The junction had 8 bases not matched to a gene; V was cut back by 6 bases and J by 1 base. The germline V gene encodes CDR1 MNHNS and CDR2 SASEGT. The CDR3 bases are TGTGCCAGCAGGAGATCACTAGCGGGAGGAGGCACAGATACGCAGTATTTT. This sequence encodes CASRRSLAGGGTDTQYF.

The chain carries TRBV28 and TRBJ1-5; no clear D gene. This CDR3 spans 12 amino acids. In germline, CDR1 is MDHEN, CDR2 SYDVKM. V lost 3 bases and J lost 7, with 7 bases in between. CDR3 sequence: CASSLSEQPQHF. The DNA for the CDR3 is TGTGCCAGCAGTTTGTCGGAACAGCCCCAGCATTTT.

This clonotype was counted between two and nine times. The rearrangement uses TRBV7-9 and TRBJ2-1; D gene unclear. V gave up 3 bases and J gave up 6 bases, with 9 bases separating them. Germline V CDR1 and CDR2: SEHNR, FQNEAQ (reference sequence). The CDR3 is 13 residues long. CDR3 residues: CASSFLRFNEQFF. Written as DNA, the CDR3 is TGTGCCAGCAGCTTTCTCCGTTTCAATGAGCAGTTCTTC.

There are a few counts of this clonotype. The rearrangement joins TRBV4-3 to TRBJ2-5; 8 bases line up with TRBD1. With 3 bases clipped from V and 2 bases from J, the junction kept 11 bases outside the gene matches. The germline CDR1 and CDR2 sequences are LGHNA and YSLEER. This CDR3 is built from 17 residues. The CDR3, as DNA: TGCGCCAGCAGCCAGGAAAGGACAGGGAGATGGCAAGAGACCCAGTACTTC. Encoded protein: CASSQERTGRWQETQYF.

This clonotype was found a few times. The rearrangement uses TRBV3-1 and TRBJ1-5, with D possibly being TRBD1 (6 bases). Per the germline V gene, CDR1 is LGHDT and CDR2 is YNNKEL (reference sequence). The CDR3 is made up of 15 amino acids. Trimming stripped 1 base from V and 3 bases from J, with 10 bases between. The CDR3 coding sequence is TGTGCCAGCAGCCAAGCCCAGGGGACCAATCAGCCCCAGCATTTT. The encoded protein is CASSQAQGTNQPQHF. The whole variable domain, remainder taken from reference TRBV3-1 and TRBJ1-5, is DTAVSQTPKYLVTQMGNDKSIKCEQNLGHDTMYWYKQDSKKFLKIMFSYNNKELIINETVPNRFSPKSPDKAHLNLHINSLELGDSAVYFCASSQAQGTNQPQHFGDGTRLSIL.

The chain carries TRBV18 and TRBJ1-2; D ambiguous. From germline, CDR1 is KGHSH and CDR2 LQKENI. The CDR3 totals 16 residues. V was cut by 3 bases and J by 2 bases, with 16 bases left in between. This CDR3 reads CASSPGRDQANYGYTF. CDR3 coding DNA: TGTGCCAGCTCACCCGGGCGTGATCAAGCAAACTATGGCTACACCTTC.

This clonotype was detected only a few times. The chain has TRBV20-1 and TRBJ2-2, with D perhaps TRBD1 or TRBD2 (6 bases each). The germline V gene has CDR1 DFQATT and CDR2 SNEGSKA (reference sequence). CDR3 length: 17 residues. V was pared by 0 bases and J by 8 bases, with 22 bases between. The CDR3 nucleotides read TGCAGTGCTAGAGATGGGGCCAGGGGAGGAAGAATAGGGGAGCTGTTTTTT. Its protein product is CSARDGARGGRIGELFF.

The gene calls are TRBV6-5 and TRBJ2-5; D may be TRBD1 (6 bases). Trimming shortened V by 2 bases and J by 2 bases, and 15 bases separated the two germline ends. Germline CDR1 reads MNHEY; CDR2 reads SVGAGI. The CDR3 has 16 residues. The CDR3 here is CASSYAQGSHQETQYF. The CDR3 DNA reads as TGTGCCAGCAGTTACGCTCAGGGGAGTCATCAAGAGACCCAGTACTTC.

This clonotype was picked up a small number of times. J is TRBJ2-1 and V is TRBV29-1; D is undetermined. Germline V gene lookup returns CDR1 SQVTM and CDR2 ANQGSEA. The CDR3 runs 13 residues. Trimming took 4 bases from V and 2 from J, leaving 9 bases between them. The CDR3 region is CSVVVYTYNEQFF. For the CDR3, the DNA is TGCAGCGTTGTGGTGTACACCTACAATGAGCAGTTCTTC.

V is TRBV7-2 and J is TRBJ2-3, with D possibly being TRBD1 (6 bases). Near its end, the DNA agrees better with TRBJ1-5, so the J call may be wrong. CDR3 length equals 14 residues. In germline, CDR1 is SGHTA, CDR2 FQGNSA. The DNA of the CDR3 is TGTGCCAGCAGCTTGGGACACCTCACAGATACGCAGCATTTT. This sequence encodes CASSLGHLTDTQHF.

Worth noting for this clonotype: A single base separates this from a much larger clone, so it may be a read error. This chain joins TRBV27 and TRBJ2-7, with a tentative D call TRBD2 (5 bases). The germline CDR1 and CDR2 sequences are MNHEY and SMNVEV (reference sequence). The CDR3 consists of 13 residues. The CDR3 here is CASSWMGAHEKYF. The DNA for the CDR3 is TGTGCCAGCAGTTGGATGGGAGCCCACGAGAAGTACTTC.

The chain combines TRBV20-1 with TRBJ2-7; D gene uncertain. The CDR3 extends over 12 amino acids. Trimming left V 7 bases short and J 4 bases short, with 14 bases between. Germline V gene lookup returns CDR1 DFQATT and CDR2 SNEGSKA (reference sequence). CDR3 loop: CSGYYQGYEQYF. The CDR3 region has the DNA TGCAGTGGCTACTACCAAGGATACGAGCAGTACTTC.

The sample holds a few counts of this clonotype. This chain joins TRBV7-9 and TRBJ2-7, with D hard to call. CDR1 is SEHNR, CDR2 FQNEAQ, per germline (reference sequence). The CDR3 is made up of 13 amino acids. V was clipped by 2 bases and J by 2 bases, with 7 bases between them. CDR3 region: CASSLRATYEQYF. The CDR3 bases are TGTGCCAGCAGCTTACGGGCCACCTACGAGCAGTACTTC.